Listed below are T cell receptor beta chains from one sample, sequenced in a study of blood T cell repertoires in COVID-19. Clones were sequenced by immunoSEQ multiplex PCR, and TCRdb holds only the in-frame ones, with some missing. Among roughly 250,000 clones listed, roughly 80% were seen once. Source material: peripheral blood. The receptors stem from a woman in her fifties or sixties with active or convalescent COVID-19. CDR3s include the opening cysteine and the closing phenylalanine or tryptophan. Each record gives: V gene, J gene, clone size, D gene, CDR3 protein, CDR3 DNA. A D gene is named only where the DNA matches it firmly. A clone size is listed for some rows: how often the clone was seen (once, few, many), or a class if it is expanded.

v_call: TRBV6-5; j_call: TRBJ2-6; clone_size: once; d_call: -; cdr3_aa: CASSSQGSGANVLTF; cdr3_nt: TGTGCCAGCAGTTCTCAGGGTTCTGGGGCCAACGTCCTGACTTTC
v_call: TRBV5-4; j_call: TRBJ1-3; clone_size: -; d_call: -; cdr3_aa: CASTYRPGNTIYF; cdr3_nt: TGTGCCAGCACGTACAGGCCCGGAAACACCATATATTTT
v_call: TRBV11-2; j_call: TRBJ1-2; clone_size: -; d_call: TRBD1; cdr3_aa: CASSLVQGVDYGYTF; cdr3_nt: TGTGCCAGCAGCTTAGTGCAGGGGGTAGACTATGGCTACACCTTC
v_call: TRBV19; j_call: TRBJ2-3; clone_size: -; d_call: -; cdr3_aa: CASTEGDNSFTDTQYF; cdr3_nt: TGTGCCAGTACTGAAGGGGACAACTCCTTCACAGATACGCAGTATTTT
v_call: TRBV6-7; j_call: TRBJ1-5; clone_size: -; d_call: -; cdr3_aa: CASSYSGSKARQPQHF; cdr3_nt: TGTGCCAGCAGTTACTCGGGCTCCAAGGCCCGTCAGCCCCAGCATTTT
v_call: TRBV5-1; j_call: TRBJ2-5; clone_size: -; d_call: TRBD2; cdr3_aa: CASSFSGGAVRETQYF; cdr3_nt: TGCGCCAGCAGCTTTAGCGGGGGGGCGGTGAGAGAGACCCAGTACTTC
v_call: TRBV5-5; j_call: TRBJ2-1; clone_size: -; d_call: -; cdr3_aa: CASSPGGSYNEQFF; cdr3_nt: TGTGCCAGCAGCCCTGGGGGGTCCTACAATGAGCAGTTCTTC
v_call: TRBV4-1; j_call: TRBJ2-4; clone_size: few; d_call: -; cdr3_aa: CASSLGPPRDTKNIQYF; cdr3_nt: TGCGCCAGCAGCCTAGGCCCCCCCCGGGATACCAAAAACATTCAGTACTTC
v_call: TRBV7-2; j_call: TRBJ2-1; clone_size: -; d_call: -; cdr3_aa: CASSSGRIATYNEQFF; cdr3_nt: TGTGCCAGCAGCTCGGGGAGGATAGCGACCTACAATGAGCAGTTCTTC
v_call: TRBV4-3; j_call: TRBJ1-4; clone_size: few; d_call: -; cdr3_aa: CASSQDTGRERKLFF; cdr3_nt: TGCGCCAGCAGCCAAGATACAGGGAGGGAGCGAAAACTGTTTTTT
v_call: TRBV27; j_call: TRBJ1-3; clone_size: -; d_call: TRBD1; cdr3_aa: CASSPGTGRISGNTIYF; cdr3_nt: TGTGCCAGCAGTCCGGGGACAGGGAGAATCTCTGGAAACACCATATATTTT
v_call: TRBV10-3; j_call: TRBJ1-1; clone_size: -; d_call: TRBD1; cdr3_aa: CASGQGGYTEAFF; cdr3_nt: TGTGCCAGCGGACAGGGAGGGTACACTGAAGCTTTCTTT
v_call: TRBV3-1/TRBV3-2; j_call: TRBJ2-1; clone_size: -; d_call: TRBD2; cdr3_aa: CASSHSSGGTYYNEQFF; cdr3_nt: TGTGCCAGCAGCCATTCTAGCGGGGGCACCTATTACAATGAGCAGTTCTTC
v_call: TRBV5-8; j_call: TRBJ1-4; clone_size: -; d_call: TRBD1; cdr3_aa: CASSPGTGVRNEKLFF; cdr3_nt: TGTGCCAGCAGCCCAGGAACAGGGGTCAGAAATGAAAAACTGTTTTTT
v_call: TRBV11-1; j_call: TRBJ1-6; clone_size: -; d_call: -; cdr3_aa: CASSFGGNAQNSPLHF; cdr3_nt: TGTGCCAGCAGCTTCGGCGGGAATGCGCAAAATTCACCCCTCCACTTT
v_call: TRBV21-1; j_call: TRBJ1-2; clone_size: -; d_call: -; cdr3_aa: CASSKDQMSKASGGYTF; cdr3_nt: TGTGCCAGCAGCAAAGACCAGATGAGTAAAGCGTCTGGTGGCTACACCTTC
v_call: TRBV9; j_call: TRBJ2-1; clone_size: -; d_call: TRBD1; cdr3_aa: CASSVAGSWTGQFF; cdr3_nt: TGTGCCAGCAGCGTAGCAGGAAGCTGGACAGGGCAGTTCTTC
v_call: TRBV5-1; j_call: TRBJ2-6; clone_size: many; d_call: -; cdr3_aa: CASSLSTVAGANVLTF; cdr3_nt: TGCGCCAGCAGCCTGTCGACAGTGGCCGGGGCCAACGTCCTGACTTTC
v_call: TRBV7-3; j_call: TRBJ2-5; clone_size: -; d_call: TRBD2; cdr3_aa: CASSSSGVEETQYF; cdr3_nt: TGTGCCAGCAGCTCTAGCGGGGTGGAAGAGACCCAGTACTTC
v_call: TRBV2; j_call: TRBJ2-7; clone_size: -; d_call: TRBD2; cdr3_aa: CASSESLAGGTYEQYF; cdr3_nt: TGTGCCAGCAGTGAGTCACTAGCGGGGGGCACCTACGAGCAGTACTTC
v_call: TRBV20-1; j_call: TRBJ1-2; clone_size: few; d_call: TRBD1; cdr3_aa: CSGTGRLGYTF; cdr3_nt: TGCAGTGGGACAGGCCGCCTTGGCTACACCTTC
v_call: TRBV3-1/TRBV3-2; j_call: TRBJ1-1; clone_size: -; d_call: -; cdr3_aa: CASSQERGNTEAFF; cdr3_nt: TGTGCCAGCAGCCAAGAACGGGGGAACACTGAAGCTTTCTTT
v_call: TRBV5-1; j_call: TRBJ1-5; clone_size: -; d_call: TRBD1; cdr3_aa: CASSHTGGNQPQHF; cdr3_nt: TGCGCCAGCAGCCACACAGGGGGCAATCAGCCCCAGCATTTT
v_call: TRBV7-2; j_call: TRBJ2-5; clone_size: -; d_call: TRBD1; cdr3_aa: CASSANRGRETQYF; cdr3_nt: TGTGCCAGCAGCGCGAACAGGGGGAGGGAGACCCAGTACTTC
v_call: TRBV2; j_call: TRBJ1-1; clone_size: -; d_call: -; cdr3_aa: CASSEQNTEAFF; cdr3_nt: TGTGCCAGCAGTGAACAGAACACTGAAGCTTTCTTT
v_call: TRBV6-1; j_call: TRBJ1-2; clone_size: -; d_call: TRBD1; cdr3_aa: CASSRGFGYGYTF; cdr3_nt: TGTGCCAGCTCCAGGGGGTTTGGGTATGGCTACACCTTC
v_call: TRBV11-2; j_call: TRBJ2-1; clone_size: -; d_call: TRBD2; cdr3_aa: CASSSIAGRYNEQFF; cdr3_nt: TGTGCCAGCAGCTCCATAGCGGGCCGCTACAATGAGCAGTTCTTC
v_call: TRBV18; j_call: TRBJ2-6; clone_size: -; d_call: -; cdr3_aa: CASSSGRSGANVLTF; cdr3_nt: TGTGCCAGCTCATCCGGGAGATCTGGGGCCAACGTCCTGACTTTC
v_call: TRBV7-6; j_call: TRBJ1-3; clone_size: -; d_call: TRBD1; cdr3_aa: CASSSRTGGSGNTIYF; cdr3_nt: TGTGCCAGCAGCTCCCGGACAGGGGGCTCTGGAAACACCATATATTTT
v_call: TRBV18; j_call: TRBJ1-1; clone_size: -; d_call: -; cdr3_aa: CASSPLGGGTEAFF; cdr3_nt: TGTGCCAGCTCACCTCTAGGGGGGGGCACTGAAGCTTTCTTT
v_call: TRBV6-5; j_call: TRBJ2-1; clone_size: -; d_call: -; cdr3_aa: CASSFRTDHNEQFF; cdr3_nt: TGTGCCAGCAGTTTCCGGACAGACCACAATGAGCAGTTCTTC
v_call: TRBV19; j_call: TRBJ1-2; clone_size: few; d_call: TRBD1; cdr3_aa: CASSMAPTGGAYGYTF; cdr3_nt: TGTGCCAGTAGTATGGCCCCGACAGGGGGGGCCTATGGCTACACCTTC
v_call: TRBV19; j_call: TRBJ1-2; clone_size: -; d_call: -; cdr3_aa: CASMFGDRYGYTF; cdr3_nt: TGTGCCAGTATGTTCGGGGATCGCTATGGCTACACCTTC
v_call: TRBV6-6; j_call: TRBJ1-5; clone_size: -; d_call: -; cdr3_aa: CATRRAGSNQPQHF; cdr3_nt: TGTGCCACCCGTCGGGCGGGTAGCAATCAGCCCCAGCATTTT
v_call: TRBV2; j_call: TRBJ2-3; clone_size: -; d_call: TRBD1; cdr3_aa: CASSVDRASDTQYF; cdr3_nt: TGTGCCAGCAGTGTCGACAGGGCCTCAGATACGCAGTATTTT
v_call: TRBV9; j_call: TRBJ2-6; clone_size: -; d_call: TRBD1; cdr3_aa: CASSVEGTGGSGANVLTF; cdr3_nt: TGTGCCAGCAGCGTAGAAGGGACAGGGGGCTCTGGGGCCAACGTCCTGACTTTC
v_call: TRBV2; j_call: TRBJ1-5; clone_size: -; d_call: -; cdr3_aa: CASSLGHGGNQPQHF; cdr3_nt: TGTGCCAGCAGCCTGGGACACGGCGGGAATCAGCCCCAGCATTTT
v_call: TRBV19; j_call: TRBJ2-1; clone_size: -; d_call: TRBD1; cdr3_aa: CASSLYRGDRGRNEQFF; cdr3_nt: TGTGCCAGTAGCCTCTATAGGGGCGACAGGGGGCGGAATGAGCAGTTCTTC
v_call: TRBV30; j_call: TRBJ2-3; clone_size: -; d_call: TRBD2; cdr3_aa: CAWSGGGGTDTQYF; cdr3_nt: TGTGCCTGGAGTGGGGGGGGTGGAACAGATACGCAGTATTTT
v_call: TRBV7-2; j_call: TRBJ1-3; clone_size: -; d_call: -; cdr3_aa: CASSWAVSGNTIYF; cdr3_nt: TGTGCCAGCTCCTGGGCCGTCTCTGGAAACACCATATATTTT